Listed here are 5 T cell receptor beta chains from one sample, sequenced in a study of T cell clonotyping in hematopoietic cell transplantation. Time point: recipient sample about 28 days before transplant, after cytoreduction. Data came from immunoSEQ multiplex PCR; TCRdb stores just in-frame clones and leaves some out. The sample comprises about 18,000 clones, 86% of which are singletons, and 8.4% rests with the top ten. The sequencing here drew on peripheral blood mononuclear cells, taken before stem cell transplant. The receptors were sampled from a man aged 50 to 59 with acute myeloid leukemia. Some clones in this sample may be carry-over from other donors' samples.

This chain uses TRBV14 with TRBJ1-6, with 7 positions matching TRBD1. Trimming at V came to 5 bases and at J to 8 bases, leaving 27 bases not matched to a gene. In germline, CDR1 is SGHDN, CDR2 FVKESK. CDR3 length equals 21 residues. CDR3 nucleotide sequence: TGTGCCAGCAGCAAGCGACAGGGAGCGTCTAAGGGAAGGGACTGGGATTCACCCCTCCACTTT. It translates to CASSKRQGASKGRDWDSPLHF.

J is TRBJ1-1 and V is TRBV5-5; 11 nucleotides line up with TRBD1. The CDR3 consists of 15 residues. V lost 3 bases and J lost 4; bases outside the gene matches: 5. The germline V gene encodes CDR1 SGHKS and CDR2 YYEKEE (reference sequence). The chain's CDR3 is CASSSLGQGVTEAFF. The CDR3 DNA follows: TGTGCCAGCAGCTCGTTGGGACAGGGGGTCACTGAAGCTTTCTTT. Combining the CDR3 with reference TRBV5-5 and TRBJ1-1 gives the whole variable domain DAGVTQSPTHLIKTRGQQVTLRCSPISGHKSVSWYQQVLGQGPQFIFQYYEKEERGRGNFPDRFSARQFPNYSSELNVNALLLGDSALYLCASSSLGQGVTEAFFGQGTRLTVV.

This chain links TRBV7-9 with TRBJ2-5; no firm D call. From germline, CDR1 is SEHNR and CDR2 FQNEAQ (reference sequence). V was shortened by 3 bases and J by 3 bases, with 17 bases between the two germline ends. The CDR3 contains 16 residues. Here the CDR3 reads CASSFAYRYSKETQYF. The CDR3 DNA follows: TGTGCCAGCAGCTTCGCGTACAGATATAGTAAAGAGACCCAGTACTTC.

The chain combines TRBV6-6 with TRBJ1-6; D is perhaps TRBD1 (6 bases). This CDR3 is 14 amino acids long. CDR1 and CDR2 (germline): MNHNY, SVGAGI (reference sequence). V shed 5 bases and J shed 9 bases, with 14 bases lying between them. CDR3 sequence (DNA): TGTGCCAGCAGTCTGGACAGAGGGGGTTCACCCCTCCACTTT. Encoded protein: CASSLDRGGSPLHF.

This clone has only a few counts. Other DNA sequences in this specimen translate into the identical CDR3. The chain has TRBV4-3 and TRBJ1-1; D possibly corresponds to TRBD1 (5 bases). Germline CDR1 is LGHNA and CDR2 is YSLEER. CDR3 size: 16 residues. Trimming pared 1 base from V and 1 base from J, leaving 13 bases between. The CDR3 is CASSQASAGSNTEAFF. CDR3 DNA: TGCGCCAGCAGCCAAGCTTCTGCAGGGTCGAACACTGAAGCTTTCTTT.